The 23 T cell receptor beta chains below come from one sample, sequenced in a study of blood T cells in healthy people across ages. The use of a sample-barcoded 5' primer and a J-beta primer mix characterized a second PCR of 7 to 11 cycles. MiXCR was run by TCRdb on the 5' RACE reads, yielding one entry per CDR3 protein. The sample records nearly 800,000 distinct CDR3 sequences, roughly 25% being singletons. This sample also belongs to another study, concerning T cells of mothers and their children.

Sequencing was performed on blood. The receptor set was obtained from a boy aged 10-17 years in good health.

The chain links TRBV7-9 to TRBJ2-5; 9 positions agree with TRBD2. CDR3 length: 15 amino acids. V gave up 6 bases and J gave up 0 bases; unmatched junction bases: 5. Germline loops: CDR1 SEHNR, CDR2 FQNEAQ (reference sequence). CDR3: CASSRSGGDQETQYF. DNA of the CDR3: TGTGCCAGCAGTCGTAGCGGGGGCGACCAAGAGACCCAGTACTTC.

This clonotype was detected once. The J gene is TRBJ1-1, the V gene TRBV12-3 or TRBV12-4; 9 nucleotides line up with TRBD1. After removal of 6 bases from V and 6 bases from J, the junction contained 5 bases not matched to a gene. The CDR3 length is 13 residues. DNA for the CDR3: TGTGCCAGCAGCGGACAGGGGATTTCTGAAGCTTTCTTT. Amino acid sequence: CASSGQGISEAFF.

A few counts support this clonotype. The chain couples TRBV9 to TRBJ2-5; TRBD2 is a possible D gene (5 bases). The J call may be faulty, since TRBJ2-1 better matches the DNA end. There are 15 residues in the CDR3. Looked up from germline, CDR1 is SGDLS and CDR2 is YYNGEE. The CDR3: CASSADAGHYNEQFF. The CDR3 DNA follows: TGTGCCAGCAGCGCCGATGCGGGCCACTACAATGAGCAGTTCTTC.

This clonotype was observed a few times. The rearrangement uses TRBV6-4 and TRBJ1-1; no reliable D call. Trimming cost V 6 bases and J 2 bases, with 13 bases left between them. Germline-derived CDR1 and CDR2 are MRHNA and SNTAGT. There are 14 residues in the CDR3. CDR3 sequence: CASSRGEGNTEAFF. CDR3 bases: TGTGCCAGCAGCCGAGGAGAGGGTAACACTGAAGCTTTCTTT.

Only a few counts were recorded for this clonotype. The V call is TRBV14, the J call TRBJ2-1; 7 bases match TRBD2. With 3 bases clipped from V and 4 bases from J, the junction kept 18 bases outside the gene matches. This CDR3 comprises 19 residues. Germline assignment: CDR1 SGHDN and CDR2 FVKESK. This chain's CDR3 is CASSHRRGRSSGEYNEQFF. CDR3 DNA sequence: TGTGCCAGCAGCCATAGGAGGGGTAGGTCTAGCGGAGAATACAATGAGCAGTTCTTC.

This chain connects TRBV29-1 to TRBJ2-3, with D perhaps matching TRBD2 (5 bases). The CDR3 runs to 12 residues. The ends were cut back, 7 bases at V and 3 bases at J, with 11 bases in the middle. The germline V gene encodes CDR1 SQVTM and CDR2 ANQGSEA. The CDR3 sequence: CSAGSFTDTQYF. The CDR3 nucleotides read TGCAGCGCGGGGTCTTTTACAGATACGCAGTATTTT.

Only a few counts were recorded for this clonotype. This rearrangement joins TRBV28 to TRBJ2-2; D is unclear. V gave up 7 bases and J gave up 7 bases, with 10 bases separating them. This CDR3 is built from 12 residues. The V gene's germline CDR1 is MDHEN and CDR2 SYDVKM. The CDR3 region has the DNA TGTGCCAGCACTGTCGTGCACGGGGAGCTGTTTTTT. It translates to CASTVVHGELFF. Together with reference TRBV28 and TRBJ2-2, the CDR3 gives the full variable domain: DVKVTQSSRYLVKRTGEKVFLECVQDMDHENMFWYRQDPGLGLRLIYFSYDVKMKEKGDIPEGYSVSREKKERFSLILESASTNQTSMYLCASTVVHGELFFGEGSRLTVL.

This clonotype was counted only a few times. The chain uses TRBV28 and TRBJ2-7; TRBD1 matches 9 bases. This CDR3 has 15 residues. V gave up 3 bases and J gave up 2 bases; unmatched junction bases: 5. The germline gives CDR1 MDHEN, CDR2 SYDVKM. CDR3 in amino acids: CASSLYRGLTYEQYF. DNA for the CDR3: TGTGCCAGCAGTTTGTACAGGGGGCTTACCTACGAGCAGTACTTC.

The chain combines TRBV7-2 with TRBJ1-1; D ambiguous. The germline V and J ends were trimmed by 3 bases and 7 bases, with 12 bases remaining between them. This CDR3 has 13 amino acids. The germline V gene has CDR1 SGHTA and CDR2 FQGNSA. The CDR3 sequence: CASSFSTGNEAFF. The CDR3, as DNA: TGTGCCAGCAGCTTTTCGACGGGGAATGAAGCTTTCTTT.

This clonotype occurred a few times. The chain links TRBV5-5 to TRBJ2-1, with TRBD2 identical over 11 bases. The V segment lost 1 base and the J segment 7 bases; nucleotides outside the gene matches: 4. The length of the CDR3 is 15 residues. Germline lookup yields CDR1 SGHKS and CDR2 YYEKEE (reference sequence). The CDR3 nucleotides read TGTGCCAGCAGCTTGTTAGCGGGGGGGCAAAATGAGCAGTTCTTC. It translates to CASSLLAGGQNEQFF.

The CDR3 here is CASSVGQGAYGYTF. The CDR3 DNA reads as TGTGCCAGCAGCGTAGGACAGGGGGCCTATGGCTACACCTTC. The rearrangement links TRBV9 to TRBJ1-2; 10 bases map to TRBD1. CDR3 size: 14 residues. Trimming at V came to 0 bases and at J to 4 bases, leaving 0 bases not matched to a gene. Germline values: CDR1 SGDLS, CDR2 YYNGEE.

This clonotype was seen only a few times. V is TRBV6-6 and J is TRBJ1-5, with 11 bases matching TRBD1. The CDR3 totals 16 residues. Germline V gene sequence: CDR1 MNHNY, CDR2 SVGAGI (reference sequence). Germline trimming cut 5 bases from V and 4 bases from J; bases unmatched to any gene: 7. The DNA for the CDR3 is TGTGCCAGCAGTACCGGGACAGGGGGAACGAATCAGCCCCAGCATTTT. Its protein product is CASSTGTGGTNQPQHF.

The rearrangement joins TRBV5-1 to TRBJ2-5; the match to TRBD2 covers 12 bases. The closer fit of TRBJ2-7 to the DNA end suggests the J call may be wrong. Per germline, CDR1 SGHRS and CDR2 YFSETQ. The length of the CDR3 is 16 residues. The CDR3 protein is CASSYGLAGRSYEQYF. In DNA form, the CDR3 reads TGCGCCAGCAGCTACGGACTAGCGGGGCGATCCTACGAGCAGTACTTC.

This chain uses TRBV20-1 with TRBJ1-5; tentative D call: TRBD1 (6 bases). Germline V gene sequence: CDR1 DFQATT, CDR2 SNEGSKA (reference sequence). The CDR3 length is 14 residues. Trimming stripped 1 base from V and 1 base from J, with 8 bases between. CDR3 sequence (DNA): TGCAGTGCTAGAGGTGGGGGCAGCAATCAGCCCCAGCATTTT. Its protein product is CSARGGGSNQPQHF.

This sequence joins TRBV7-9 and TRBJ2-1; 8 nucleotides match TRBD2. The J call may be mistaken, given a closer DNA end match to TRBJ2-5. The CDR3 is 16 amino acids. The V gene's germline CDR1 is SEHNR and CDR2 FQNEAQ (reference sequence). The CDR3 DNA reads TGTGCCAGCAGCCCACCGGGCCAGCGGGAGAGGGAGACCCAGTACTTC. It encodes CASSPPGQRERETQYF.

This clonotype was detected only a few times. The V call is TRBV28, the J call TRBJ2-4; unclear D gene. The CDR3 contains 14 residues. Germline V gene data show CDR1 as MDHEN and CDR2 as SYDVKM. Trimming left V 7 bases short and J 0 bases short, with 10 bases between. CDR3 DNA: TGTGCCAGCACCACGACATTAGCCAAAAACATTCAGTACTTC. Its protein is CASTTTLAKNIQYF.

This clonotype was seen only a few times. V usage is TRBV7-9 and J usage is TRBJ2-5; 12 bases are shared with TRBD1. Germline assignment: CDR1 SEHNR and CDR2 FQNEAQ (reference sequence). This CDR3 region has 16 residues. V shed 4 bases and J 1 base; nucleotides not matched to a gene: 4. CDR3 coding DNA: TGTGCCAGCAGCTACCGGGACAGGGGGCCCCAAGAGACCCAGTACTTC. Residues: CASSYRDRGPQETQYF.

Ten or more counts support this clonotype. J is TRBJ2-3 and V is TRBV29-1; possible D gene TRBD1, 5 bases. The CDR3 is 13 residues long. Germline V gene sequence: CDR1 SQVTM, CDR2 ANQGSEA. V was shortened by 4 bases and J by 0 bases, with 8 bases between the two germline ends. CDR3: CSVGDSSTDTQYF. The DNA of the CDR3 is TGCAGCGTTGGAGACAGTAGCACAGATACGCAGTATTTT.

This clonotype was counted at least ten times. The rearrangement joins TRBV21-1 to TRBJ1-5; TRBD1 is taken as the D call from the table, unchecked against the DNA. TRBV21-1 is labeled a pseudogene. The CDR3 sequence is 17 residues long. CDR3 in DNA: TGTGCCAGCAGCGTGGAGGAAGGGACGGGTTCCGATCAGCCCCAGCATTTT. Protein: CASSVEEGTGSDQPQHF.

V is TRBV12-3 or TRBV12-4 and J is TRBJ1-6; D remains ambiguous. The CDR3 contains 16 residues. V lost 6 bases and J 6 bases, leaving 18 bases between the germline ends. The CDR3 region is CASRPASLGSNSPLHF. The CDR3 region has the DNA TGTGCCAGCAGACCGGCCTCGTTAGGGAGTAATTCACCCCTCCACTTT.

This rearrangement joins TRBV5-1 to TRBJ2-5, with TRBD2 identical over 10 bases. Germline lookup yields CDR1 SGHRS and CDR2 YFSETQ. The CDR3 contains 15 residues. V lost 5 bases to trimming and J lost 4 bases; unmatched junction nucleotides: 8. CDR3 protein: CASRPLAGAGETQYF. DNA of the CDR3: TGCGCCAGCAGACCTCTAGCGGGGGCCGGAGAGACCCAGTACTTC.

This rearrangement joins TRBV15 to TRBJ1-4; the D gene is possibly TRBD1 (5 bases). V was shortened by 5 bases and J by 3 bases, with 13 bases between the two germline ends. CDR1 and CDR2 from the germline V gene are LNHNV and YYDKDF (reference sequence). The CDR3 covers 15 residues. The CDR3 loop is CATSVEGQANEKLFF. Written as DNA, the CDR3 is TGTGCCACCAGCGTTGAGGGGCAGGCTAATGAAAAACTGTTTTTT.

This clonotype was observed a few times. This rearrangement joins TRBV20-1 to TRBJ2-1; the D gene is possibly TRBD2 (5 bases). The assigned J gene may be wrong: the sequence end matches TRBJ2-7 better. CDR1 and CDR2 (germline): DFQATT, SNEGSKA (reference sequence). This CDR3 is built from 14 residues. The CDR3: CSARGGAVDGEQYF. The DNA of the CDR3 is TGCAGTGCTAGAGGGGGAGCGGTGGACGGGGAGCAGTACTTC.